This T cell receptor (beta chain) was recovered during a study of identical twins. TCRdb ran MiXCR on the 5' RACE reads and lists one entry per CDR3 protein. In the table there are around 250,000 distinct CDR3 sequences, roughly an eighth of which are singletons. This CDR3 is built from 16 residues. In germline, CDR1 is LNHNV, CDR2 YYDKDF (reference sequence). Trimming stripped 4 bases from V and 2 bases from J, with 16 bases between. In this sample, this clonotype turned up a few times. This same sample was also taken into another study, of yellow fever vaccine responses in identical twins.

This sequence originates from a woman aged 18-35 years in good health. Sequencing was done on a sample of memory (CD45RO+) T cells sorted from blood. V usage is TRBV15 and J usage is TRBJ2-3; D possibly uses TRBD1 or TRBD2 (5 bases each). CDR3 nucleotide sequence: TGTGCCACCAGCACAGAGGGGTCAAAACACACAGATACGCAGTATTTT. Protein sequence: CATSTEGSKHTDTQYF.